The TCR beta chain under discussion was sequenced for a study of tumor and adjacent non-tumor tissue in lung cancer. In the study overall: The cohort had around eleven adenocarcinoma, a couple of squamous cell and 1 small cell patients. Samples averaged approximately 4.2 million productive TCRbeta reads each.

No cell sorting was done before RNA was extracted from the tissue. More than 3 cm separated this lung sample from the edge of the tumor. Comment on this clonotype: Its target is unknown. This may arise from a read error, as a much more abundant clone is one base away.

J gave up 3 bases and V 5 bases, and 14 bases lay outside the gene matches. There are 16 residues in the CDR3. In germline, CDR1 is GTSNPN, CDR2 SVGIG (reference sequence). Study-level results: Significantly higher TCR diversity was found in tumor than normal lung. Top 100 clones took a larger repertoire share in normal lung.

TCRbeta libraries were built with three rounds of nested PCR, modified from ARM-PCR. TCRdb analysed the multiplex PCR reads with MiXCR anew, one entry per CDR3 protein. The data hold more than 55,000 distinct CDR3 sequences, with more than 75% observed a single time. The receptor was derived from a man in his sixties with non-small cell lung cancer. Source material: distant non-tumor lung tissue. This chain links TRBV30 with TRBJ2-7; TRBD1 aligns across 9 bases. The CDR3 loop reads CAWCDFGTGSVYEQYF. The CDR3 nucleotides read TGTGCCTGGTGTGACTTTGGGACAGGGAGCGTCTACGAGCAGTACTTC.